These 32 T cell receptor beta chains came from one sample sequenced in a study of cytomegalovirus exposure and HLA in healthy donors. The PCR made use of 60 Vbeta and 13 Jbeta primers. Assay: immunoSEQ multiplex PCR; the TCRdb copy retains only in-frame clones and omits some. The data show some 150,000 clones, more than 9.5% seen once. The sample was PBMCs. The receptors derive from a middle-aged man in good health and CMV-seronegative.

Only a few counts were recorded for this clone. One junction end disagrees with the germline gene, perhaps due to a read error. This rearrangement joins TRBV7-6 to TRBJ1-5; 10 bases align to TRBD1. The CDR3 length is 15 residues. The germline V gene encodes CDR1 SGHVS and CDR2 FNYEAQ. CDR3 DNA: TGTACCAGCAGCCCACGGACAGGGGGAGGTCAGCCCCAGCATTTT. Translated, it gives CTSSPRTGGGQPQHF.

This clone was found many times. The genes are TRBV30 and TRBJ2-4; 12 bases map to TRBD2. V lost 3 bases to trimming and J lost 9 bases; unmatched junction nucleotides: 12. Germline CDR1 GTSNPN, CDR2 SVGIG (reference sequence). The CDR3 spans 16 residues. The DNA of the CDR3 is TGTGCCTGGAGGAGGATGCTAGCGGGGGGGATAGGCATTCAGTACTTC. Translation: CAWRRMLAGGIGIQYF.

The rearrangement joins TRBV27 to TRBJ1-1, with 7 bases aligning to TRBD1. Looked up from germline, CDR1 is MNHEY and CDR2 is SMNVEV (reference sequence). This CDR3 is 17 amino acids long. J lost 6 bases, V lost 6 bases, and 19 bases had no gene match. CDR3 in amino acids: CASSRSTGMGRFAEAFF. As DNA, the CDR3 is TGTGCCAGCAGCCGTTCGACAGGGATGGGGCGGTTCGCTGAAGCTTTCTTT.

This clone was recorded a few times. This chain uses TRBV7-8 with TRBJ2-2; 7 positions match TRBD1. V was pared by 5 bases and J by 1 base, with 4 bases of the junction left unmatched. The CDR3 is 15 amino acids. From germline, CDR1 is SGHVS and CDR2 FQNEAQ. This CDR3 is CASSRDSLNTGELFF. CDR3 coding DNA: TGTGCCAGCAGCCGGGACAGCTTGAACACCGGGGAGCTGTTTTTT.

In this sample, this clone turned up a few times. The CDR3, as DNA: TGTGCCAGCAGCTCATCCTCTTGGACAGGGGGACGTAAAGCTTTCTTT. Translated: CASSSSSWTGGRKAFF. The chain couples TRBV7-3 to TRBJ1-1, with 10 bases that match TRBD1. This CDR3 comprises 16 residues. V was clipped by 4 bases and J by 9 bases; unmatched bases: 14. CDR1 SGHTA and CDR2 FQGTGA come from the germline V gene.

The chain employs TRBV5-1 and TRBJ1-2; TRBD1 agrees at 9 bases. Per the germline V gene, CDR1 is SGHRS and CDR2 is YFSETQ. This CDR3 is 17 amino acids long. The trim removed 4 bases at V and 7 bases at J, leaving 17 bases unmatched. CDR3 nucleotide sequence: TGCGCCAGCAGCGCGGATCCCCCGGGACAGGGCTTCCGTGGCTACACCTTC. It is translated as CASSADPPGQGFRGYTF.

CDR3 loop: CASSYSSGGRAETQYF. CDR3 DNA: TGTGCCAGCAGTTACTCGTCTGGCGGGAGAGCAGAGACCCAGTACTTC. The genes are TRBV6-5 and TRBJ2-5, with 7 bases identical to TRBD2. The trim removed 0 bases at V and 4 bases at J, leaving 8 bases unmatched. The CDR3 is 16 amino acids. Germline CDR1 is MNHEY and CDR2 is SVGAGI.

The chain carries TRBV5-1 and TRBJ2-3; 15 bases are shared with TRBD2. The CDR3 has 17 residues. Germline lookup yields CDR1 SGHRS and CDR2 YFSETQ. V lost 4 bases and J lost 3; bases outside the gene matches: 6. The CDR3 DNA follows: TGCGCCAGCAGCCCCGGACTAGCGGGGGGGCTTACAGATACGCAGTATTTT. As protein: CASSPGLAGGLTDTQYF.

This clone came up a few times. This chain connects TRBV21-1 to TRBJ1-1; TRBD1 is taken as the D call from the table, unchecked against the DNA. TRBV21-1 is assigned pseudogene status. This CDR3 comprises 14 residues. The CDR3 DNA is TGTGCCAGCAGTTCAGGGTTGGCCGACACTGAAGCTTTCTTT. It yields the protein CASSSGLADTEAFF.

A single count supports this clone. CDR3 loop: CASKGLGLNEQFF. The CDR3 DNA is TGTGCCAGTAAGGGACTGGGTCTGAATGAGCAGTTCTTC. The rearrangement uses TRBV19 and TRBJ2-1; tentative D call: TRBD2 (6 bases). V gave up 7 bases and J gave up 7 bases, with 14 bases separating them. This CDR3 has 13 residues. CDR1 LNHDA and CDR2 SQIVND come from the germline V gene (reference sequence).

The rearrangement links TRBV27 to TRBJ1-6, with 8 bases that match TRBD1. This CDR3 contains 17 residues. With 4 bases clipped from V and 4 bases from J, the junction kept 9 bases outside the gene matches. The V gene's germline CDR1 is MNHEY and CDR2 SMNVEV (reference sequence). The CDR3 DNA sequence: TGTGCCAGCAGTTCCCACCGGGACAGGCGTTATAATTCACCCCTCCACTTT. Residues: CASSSHRDRRYNSPLHF.

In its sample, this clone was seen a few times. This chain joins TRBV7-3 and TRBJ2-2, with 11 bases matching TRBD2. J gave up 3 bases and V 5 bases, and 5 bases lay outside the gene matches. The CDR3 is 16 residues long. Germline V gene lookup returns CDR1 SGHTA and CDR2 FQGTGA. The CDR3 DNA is TGTGCCAGCAGCCCACTAGCGGGGGAAGACACCGGGGAGCTGTTTTTT. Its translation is CASSPLAGEDTGELFF. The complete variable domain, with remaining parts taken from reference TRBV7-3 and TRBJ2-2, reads GAGVSQTPSNKVTEKGKYVELRCDPISGHTALYWYRQSLGQGPEFLIYFQGTGAADDSGLPNDRFFAVRPEGSVSTLKIQRTERGDSAVYLCASSPLAGEDTGELFFGEGSRLTVL.

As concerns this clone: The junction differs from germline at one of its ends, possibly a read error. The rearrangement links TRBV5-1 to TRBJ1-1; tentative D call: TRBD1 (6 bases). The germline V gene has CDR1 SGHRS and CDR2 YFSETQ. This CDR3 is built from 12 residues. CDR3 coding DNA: TGTGCCAGCAGCTTCTCGACAGGAGGTCTTTTCTTT. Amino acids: CASSFSTGGLFF.

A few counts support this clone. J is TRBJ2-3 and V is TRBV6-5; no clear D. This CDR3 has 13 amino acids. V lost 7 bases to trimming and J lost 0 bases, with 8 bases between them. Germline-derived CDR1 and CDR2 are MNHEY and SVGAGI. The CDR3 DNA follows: TGTGCCAGCACAAGCAGGAGCACAGATACGCAGTATTTT. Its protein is CASTSRSTDTQYF.

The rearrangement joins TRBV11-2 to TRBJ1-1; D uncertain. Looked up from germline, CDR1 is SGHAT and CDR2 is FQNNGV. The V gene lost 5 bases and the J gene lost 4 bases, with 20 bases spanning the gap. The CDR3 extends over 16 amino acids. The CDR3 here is CASSPTVERRGTEAFF. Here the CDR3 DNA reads TGTGCCAGCAGCCCAACGGTTGAAAGGCGGGGCACTGAAGCTTTCTTT.

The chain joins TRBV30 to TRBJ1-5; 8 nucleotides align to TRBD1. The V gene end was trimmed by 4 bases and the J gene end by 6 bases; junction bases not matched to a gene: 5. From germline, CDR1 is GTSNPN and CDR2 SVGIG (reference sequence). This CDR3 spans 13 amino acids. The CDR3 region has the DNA TGTGCCTGGACAGGGGGCGGCAGTCAGCCCCAGCATTTT. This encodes CAWTGGGSQPQHF.

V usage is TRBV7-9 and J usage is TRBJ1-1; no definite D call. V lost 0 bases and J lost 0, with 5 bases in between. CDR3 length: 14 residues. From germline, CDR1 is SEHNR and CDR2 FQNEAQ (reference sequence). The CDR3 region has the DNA TGTGCCAGCAGCTTAGCGCAGTTGAACACTGAAGCTTTCTTT. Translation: CASSLAQLNTEAFF.

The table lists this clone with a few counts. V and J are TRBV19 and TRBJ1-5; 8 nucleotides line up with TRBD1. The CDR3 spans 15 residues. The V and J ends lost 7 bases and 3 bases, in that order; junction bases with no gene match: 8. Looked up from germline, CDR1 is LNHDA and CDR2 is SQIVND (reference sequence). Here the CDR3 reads CASTTDRVSNQPQHF. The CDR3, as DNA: TGTGCCAGTACTACGGACAGGGTGTCCAATCAGCCCCAGCATTTT.

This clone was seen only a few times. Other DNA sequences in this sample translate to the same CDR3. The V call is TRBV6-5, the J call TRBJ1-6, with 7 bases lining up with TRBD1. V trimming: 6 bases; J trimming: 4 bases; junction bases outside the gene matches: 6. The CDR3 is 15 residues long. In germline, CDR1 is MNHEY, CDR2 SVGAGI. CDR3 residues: CASSPDRAYNSPLHF. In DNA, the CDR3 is TGTGCCAGCAGCCCCGACAGGGCTTATAATTCACCCCTCCACTTT.

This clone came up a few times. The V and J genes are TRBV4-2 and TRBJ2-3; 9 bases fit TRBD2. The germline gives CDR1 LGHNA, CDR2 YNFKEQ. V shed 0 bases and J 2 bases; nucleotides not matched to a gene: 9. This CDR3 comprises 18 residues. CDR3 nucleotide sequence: TGTGCCAGCAGCCAAGAAGTCGGTAGCGGGGGTTTCACAGATACGCAGTATTTT. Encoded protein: CASSQEVGSGGFTDTQYF.

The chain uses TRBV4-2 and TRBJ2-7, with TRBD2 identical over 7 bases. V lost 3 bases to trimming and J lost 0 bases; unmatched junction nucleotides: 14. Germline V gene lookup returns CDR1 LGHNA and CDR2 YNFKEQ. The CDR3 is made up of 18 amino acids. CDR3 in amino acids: CASSHALRSGLDSYEQYF. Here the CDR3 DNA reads TGTGCCAGCAGCCATGCCCTGAGGAGCGGACTAGACTCCTACGAGCAGTACTTC.

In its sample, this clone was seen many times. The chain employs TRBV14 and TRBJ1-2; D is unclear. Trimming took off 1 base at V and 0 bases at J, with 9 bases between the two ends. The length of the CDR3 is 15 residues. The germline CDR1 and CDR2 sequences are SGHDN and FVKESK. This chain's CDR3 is CASSQAEGANYGYTF. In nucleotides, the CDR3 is TGTGCCAGCAGCCAAGCAGAGGGAGCTAACTATGGCTACACCTTC.

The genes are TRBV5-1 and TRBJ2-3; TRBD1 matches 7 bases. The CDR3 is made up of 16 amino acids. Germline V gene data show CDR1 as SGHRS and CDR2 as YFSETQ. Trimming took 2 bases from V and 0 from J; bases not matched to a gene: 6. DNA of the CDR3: TGCGCCAGCAGCTTAATTCCGGGACAGAGCACAGATACGCAGTATTTT. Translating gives CASSLIPGQSTDTQYF.

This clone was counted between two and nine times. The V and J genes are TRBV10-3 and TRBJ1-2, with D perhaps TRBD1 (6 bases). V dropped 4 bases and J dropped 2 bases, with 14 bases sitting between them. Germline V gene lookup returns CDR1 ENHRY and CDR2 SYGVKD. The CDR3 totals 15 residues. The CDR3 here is CAISAPDSKNYGYTF. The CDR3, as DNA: TGTGCCATCAGTGCCCCGGACAGCAAAAACTATGGCTACACCTTC.

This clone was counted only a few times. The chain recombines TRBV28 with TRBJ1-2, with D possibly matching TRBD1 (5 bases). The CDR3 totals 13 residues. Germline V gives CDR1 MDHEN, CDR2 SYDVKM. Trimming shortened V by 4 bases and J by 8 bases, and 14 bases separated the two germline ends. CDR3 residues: CASSSTVPEGYTF. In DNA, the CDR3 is TGTGCCAGCAGTTCGACAGTCCCTGAGGGCTACACCTTC.

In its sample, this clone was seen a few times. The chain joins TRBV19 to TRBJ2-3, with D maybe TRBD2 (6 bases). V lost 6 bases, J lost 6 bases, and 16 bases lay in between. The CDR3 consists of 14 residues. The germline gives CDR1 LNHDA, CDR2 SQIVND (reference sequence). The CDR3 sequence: CASRRTDGGDTQYF. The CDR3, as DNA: TGTGCCAGTAGGAGGACGGACGGAGGGGATACGCAGTATTTT.

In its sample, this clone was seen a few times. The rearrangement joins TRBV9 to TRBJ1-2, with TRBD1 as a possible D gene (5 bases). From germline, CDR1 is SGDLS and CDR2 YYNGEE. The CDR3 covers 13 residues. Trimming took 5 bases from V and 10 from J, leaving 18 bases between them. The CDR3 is CASRLGGLNSYTF. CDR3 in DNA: TGTGCCAGCAGATTGGGGGGGTTAAACTCCTACACCTTC.

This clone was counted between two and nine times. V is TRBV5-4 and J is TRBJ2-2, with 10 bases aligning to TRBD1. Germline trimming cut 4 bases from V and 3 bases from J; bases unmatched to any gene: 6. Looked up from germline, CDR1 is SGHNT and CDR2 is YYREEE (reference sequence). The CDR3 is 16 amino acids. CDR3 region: CASSNPGTGDTGELFF. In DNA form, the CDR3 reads TGTGCCAGCAGCAACCCCGGGACAGGGGACACCGGGGAGCTGTTTTTT.

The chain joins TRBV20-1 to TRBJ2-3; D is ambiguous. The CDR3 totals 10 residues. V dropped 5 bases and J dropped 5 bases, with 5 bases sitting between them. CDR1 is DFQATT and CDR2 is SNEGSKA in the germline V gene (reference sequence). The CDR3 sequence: CSAVRDTQYF. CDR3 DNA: TGCAGTGCTGTTAGAGATACGCAGTATTTT.

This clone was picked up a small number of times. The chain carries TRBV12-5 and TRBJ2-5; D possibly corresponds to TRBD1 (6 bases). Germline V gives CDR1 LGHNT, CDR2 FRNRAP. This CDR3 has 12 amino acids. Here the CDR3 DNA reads TGTGTGCAGGGGAACTTAAGGGGGACCCAGTACTTC. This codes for CVQGNLRGTQYF.

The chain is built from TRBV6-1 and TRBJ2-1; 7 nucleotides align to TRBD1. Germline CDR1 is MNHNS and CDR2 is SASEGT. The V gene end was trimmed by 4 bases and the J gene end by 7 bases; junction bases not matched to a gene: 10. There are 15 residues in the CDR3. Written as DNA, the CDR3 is TGTGCCAGCAGTGGTCGGGACAGATTAGGGAATGAGCAGTTCTTC. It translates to CASSGRDRLGNEQFF.

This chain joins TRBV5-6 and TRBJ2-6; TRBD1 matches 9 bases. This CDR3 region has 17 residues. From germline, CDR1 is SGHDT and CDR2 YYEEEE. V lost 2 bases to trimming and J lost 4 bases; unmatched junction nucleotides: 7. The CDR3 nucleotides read TGTGCCAGCAGCTTAATACAGGGGGCCGCAGGGGCCAACGTCCTGACTTTC. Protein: CASSLIQGAAGANVLTF.